What follows are 21 T cell receptor beta chains derived from one specimen sequenced in a study of blood T cell repertoires in COVID-19. The assay was immunoSEQ multiplex PCR, and TCRdb's table has in-frame clones only and misses some. The sample includes 90,000 to 150,000 clones, around 77% of them seen just once. The sequenced sample consisted of peripheral blood. Receptors were obtained from a human donor in a cohort sampled during active COVID-19.

V is TRBV11-3 and J is TRBJ2-3; 12 nucleotides align to TRBD2. This CDR3 comprises 15 residues. V lost 5 bases to trimming and J lost 0 bases; unmatched junction nucleotides: 0. Per the germline V gene, CDR1 is SGHNT and CDR2 is YENEEA. CDR3 sequence: CASSGLAGSTDTQYF. The CDR3 bases are TGTGCCAGCAGCGGACTAGCGGGAAGCACAGATACGCAGTATTTT.

This chain links TRBV13 with TRBJ1-1; D might be TRBD1 (5 bases). The germline V and J ends were trimmed by 1 base and 5 bases, with 11 bases remaining between them. Looked up from germline, CDR1 is PRHDT and CDR2 is FYEKMQ (reference sequence). This CDR3 is 14 amino acids long. The CDR3 reads CASSLVRGRTEAFF. The CDR3 DNA is TGTGCCAGCAGCTTAGTAAGGGGAAGGACTGAAGCTTTCTTT.

This clone showed up just a few times. The chain employs TRBV6-5 and TRBJ1-4, with D perhaps matching TRBD1 (5 bases). The CDR3 runs to 15 residues. From germline, CDR1 is MNHEY and CDR2 SVGAGI. The V gene lost 6 bases and the J gene lost 0 bases, with 11 bases spanning the gap. The CDR3 coding sequence is TGTGCCAGCAGCCAGACAGTTGCAACTAATGAAAAACTGTTTTTT. It encodes CASSQTVATNEKLFF.

The chain couples TRBV5-1 to TRBJ2-7, with 7 nucleotides matching TRBD2. Germline loops: CDR1 SGHRS, CDR2 YFSETQ. The CDR3 contains 16 residues. The V and J ends lost 2 bases and 4 bases, in that order; junction bases with no gene match: 12. This chain's CDR3 is CASSFGAPSGEYEQYF. The CDR3 DNA follows: TGCGCCAGCAGCTTTGGGGCTCCTAGCGGAGAGTACGAGCAGTACTTC.

V usage is TRBV9 and J usage is TRBJ2-7; 11 positions agree with TRBD1. This CDR3 contains 16 residues. Trimming cost V 3 bases and J 4 bases; bases outside gene matches: 9. Germline V lookup: CDR1 SGDLS, CDR2 YYNGEE. The CDR3 DNA reads TGTGCCAGCAGCGCTGGAAACGGACAGGGGGCTTACGAGCAGTACTTC. It is translated as CASSAGNGQGAYEQYF. Supplemented by reference TRBV9 and TRBJ2-7, the full variable domain reads DSGVTQTPKHLITATGQRVTLRCSPRSGDLSVYWYQQSLDQGLQFLIQYYNGEERAKGNILERFSAQQFPDLHSELNLSSLELGDSALYFCASSAGNGQGAYEQYFGPGTRLTVT.

This clone was seen once. This chain joins TRBV12-5 and TRBJ2-7; TRBD1 aligns across 9 bases. CDR3 length: 15 amino acids. Germline V gives CDR1 LGHNT, CDR2 FRNRAP. Trimming took 4 bases from V and 2 from J; bases not matched to a gene: 6. CDR3 region: CASGSPGQGPYEQYF. As DNA, the CDR3 is TGTGCTAGTGGTTCGCCGGGACAGGGTCCCTACGAGCAGTACTTC.

V gene TRBV28 combines with J gene TRBJ2-7; 8 nucleotides agree with TRBD1. The CDR3 loop spans 13 amino acids. CDR1 is MDHEN, CDR2 SYDVKM, per germline. Germline trimming cut 5 bases from V and 2 bases from J; bases unmatched to any gene: 2. The CDR3 spells CASSLQGAYEQYF. The CDR3 DNA follows: TGTGCCAGCAGTCTACAGGGGGCCTACGAGCAGTACTTC. Supplemented by reference TRBV28 and TRBJ2-7, the full variable domain reads DVKVTQSSRYLVKRTGEKVFLECVQDMDHENMFWYRQDPGLGLRLIYFSYDVKMKEKGDIPEGYSVSREKKERFSLILESASTNQTSMYLCASSLQGAYEQYFGPGTRLTVT.

The V call is TRBV10-1, the J call TRBJ2-7, with 7 positions matching TRBD1. Germline V gene sequence: CDR1 WNHNN, CDR2 SYGVQD (reference sequence). The V gene end was trimmed by 5 bases and the J gene end by 4 bases; junction bases not matched to a gene: 8. The CDR3 loop spans 14 amino acids. The CDR3 region has the DNA TGCGCCAGCAGTCCGACAGGGTTGATGTACGAGCAGTACTTC. Translation gives CASSPTGLMYEQYF.

The chain is built from TRBV15 and TRBJ2-7; 11 bases are a match to TRBD2. In germline, CDR1 is LNHNV, CDR2 YYDKDF (reference sequence). The CDR3 covers 15 residues. Trimming removed 5 bases from V and 3 bases from J; junction bases left unmatched: 6. CDR3 protein: CATSEGTSGHYEQYF. The CDR3 nucleotides are TGTGCCACCAGCGAAGGGACTAGCGGCCACTACGAGCAGTACTTC.

The V and J genes are TRBV27 and TRBJ2-3; 7 nucleotides match TRBD2. The CDR3 covers 15 residues. CDR1 is MNHEY and CDR2 is SMNVEV in the germline V gene (reference sequence). V was clipped by 4 bases and J by 5 bases; unmatched bases: 9. The CDR3 is CASSSLKRGRDTQYF. CDR3 DNA: TGTGCCAGCAGTTCCCTAAAGCGGGGACGAGATACGCAGTATTTT.

The rearrangement links TRBV2 to TRBJ1-4; 7 nucleotides align to TRBD1. The CDR3 covers 14 residues. V dropped 8 bases and J dropped 7; count of bases not matched to a gene: 10. CDR1 and CDR2 from the germline V gene are SNHLY and FYNNEI. CDR3 protein: CASGRDRAIEKLFF. Here the CDR3 DNA reads TGTGCCAGCGGACGGGACAGAGCAATTGAAAAACTGTTTTTT.

The rearrangement uses TRBV5-5 and TRBJ1-3, with D possibly being TRBD1 (6 bases). Deletions cut 3 bases from V and 2 bases from J, with 18 bases between. The CDR3 loop spans 17 amino acids. Germline CDR1 reads SGHKS; CDR2 reads YYEKEE (reference sequence). CDR3 residues: CASSSPPDSVPGNTIYF. CDR3 coding DNA: TGTGCCAGCAGCTCCCCCCCGGACAGTGTGCCTGGAAACACCATATATTTT. The variable domain in full, completed from reference TRBV5-5 and TRBJ1-3, reads DAGVTQSPTHLIKTRGQQVTLRCSPISGHKSVSWYQQVLGQGPQFIFQYYEKEERGRGNFPDRFSARQFPNYSSELNVNALLLGDSALYLCASSSPPDSVPGNTIYFGEGSWLTVV.

The chain links TRBV10-2 to TRBJ2-7, with 7 bases identical to TRBD2. CDR1 WSHSY and CDR2 SAAADI come from the germline V gene. After removal of 7 bases from V and 7 bases from J, the junction contained 7 bases not matched to a gene. This CDR3 has 12 amino acids. CDR3 loop: CASKAGVREQYF. CDR3 sequence (DNA): TGCGCCAGCAAGGCGGGAGTAAGGGAGCAGTACTTC.

The J gene is TRBJ2-7, the V gene TRBV28; D is perhaps TRBD2 (7 bases). The CDR3 contains 17 residues. Per the germline V gene, CDR1 is MDHEN and CDR2 is SYDVKM. V lost 6 bases and J lost 0, with 21 bases in between. The CDR3 region is CASSPVGAGDSSYEQYF. The CDR3 region has the DNA TGTGCCAGCAGCCCCGTGGGGGCGGGAGATTCCTCCTACGAGCAGTACTTC.

The chain uses TRBV5-1 and TRBJ1-1; D may be TRBD1 (5 bases). The germline V and J ends were trimmed by 4 bases and 5 bases, with 18 bases remaining between them. In germline, CDR1 is SGHRS, CDR2 YFSETQ. The CDR3 has 15 residues. CDR3 nucleotides: TGCGCCAGCAGCGTTTGGGACTCAGGAACGACTGAAGCTTTCTTT. This translates into CASSVWDSGTTEAFF.

The rearrangement links TRBV9 to TRBJ1-1; the D gene is possibly TRBD1 (5 bases). Germline V CDR1 and CDR2: SGDLS, YYNGEE. V lost 0 bases to trimming and J lost 5 bases, with 14 bases between them. The length of the CDR3 is 15 residues. The CDR3: CASSVEGLGVTEAFF. The DNA of the CDR3 is TGTGCCAGCAGCGTAGAGGGTTTAGGGGTGACTGAAGCTTTCTTT. Complete variable domain (other parts from reference TRBV9 and TRBJ1-1): DSGVTQTPKHLITATGQRVTLRCSPRSGDLSVYWYQQSLDQGLQFLIQYYNGEERAKGNILERFSAQQFPDLHSELNLSSLELGDSALYFCASSVEGLGVTEAFFGQGTRLTVV.

The J gene is TRBJ1-5, the V gene TRBV27; D is possibly TRBD1 (6 bases). Germline CDR1 MNHEY, CDR2 SMNVEV (reference sequence). The V end was cut by 6 bases, the J end by 3 bases, with 12 bases between. This CDR3 is built from 14 residues. The CDR3 DNA reads TGTGCCAGCAGCCTCCGGGACAACAATCAGCCCCAGCATTTT. Encoded protein: CASSLRDNNQPQHF.

The sample holds a few counts of this clone. The CDR3 loop is CAISDVLVAGAYEQYF. The DNA for the CDR3 is TGTGCCATCAGTGACGTCCTGGTAGCGGGAGCCTACGAGCAGTACTTC. The chain recombines TRBV10-3 with TRBJ2-7; TRBD2 agrees at 9 bases. V shed 3 bases, J shed 2 bases, and the junction held 8 bases outside the gene matches. The CDR3 is 16 residues long. Germline CDR1 and CDR2: ENHRY and SYGVKD.

DNA for the CDR3: TGTGCCAGCAGAGCAACCGGACAGGGGGGCAATCAGCCCCAGCATTTT. Residues: CASRATGQGGNQPQHF. This chain uses TRBV2 with TRBJ1-5; 10 bases align to TRBD1. The CDR3 covers 16 residues. From germline, CDR1 is SNHLY and CDR2 FYNNEI. The V and J ends lost 6 bases and 2 bases, in that order; junction bases with no gene match: 7.

The rearrangement uses TRBV12-5 and TRBJ2-5; 9 nucleotides line up with TRBD2. The V and J ends lost 6 bases and 3 bases, in that order; junction bases with no gene match: 5. In germline, CDR1 is LGHNT, CDR2 FRNRAP. The CDR3 sequence is 14 residues long. The CDR3 loop is CASGPGLAEETQYF. The CDR3 DNA sequence: TGTGCTAGTGGGCCGGGACTAGCCGAAGAGACCCAGTACTTC.

The rearrangement uses TRBV5-6 and TRBJ1-1; D not resolved. Trimming pared 2 bases from V and 0 bases from J, leaving 8 bases between. The germline gives CDR1 SGHDT, CDR2 YYEEEE. The CDR3 is made up of 14 amino acids. The CDR3: CASSLTVLNTEAFF. CDR3 DNA: TGTGCCAGCAGCTTAACAGTGCTGAACACTGAAGCTTTCTTT.